One and the same sample provided the 10 T cell receptor beta chains below, sequenced in a study of early T cells in non-severe SARS-CoV-2 infection. TCRdb used MiXCR to reprocess the 5' RACE reads, holding one entry per CDR3 protein. The sample holds 60,000 to 75,000 distinct CDR3 sequences, approximately 12% seen once. Sequenced material: whole blood. Receptors were obtained from an adult who was a healthcare worker with PCR-confirmed SARS-CoV-2 infection or an uninfected control (not recorded which).

This clonotype was picked up a small number of times. J is TRBJ2-2 and V is TRBV11-2, with 12 bases aligning to TRBD2. Germline values: CDR1 SGHAT, CDR2 FQNNGV. V lost 5 bases, J lost 7 bases, and 11 bases stayed unmatched. The CDR3 spans 17 residues. Written as DNA, the CDR3 is TGTGCCAGCAGCCCCCACCGACTAGCGGGAGTGGGCGGGGAGCTGTTTTTT. It encodes CASSPHRLAGVGGELFF.

The chain combines TRBV5-1 with TRBJ1-6; no firm D call. CDR1 is SGHRS, CDR2 YFSETQ, per germline. V was trimmed by 0 bases and J by 5 bases, leaving 9 bases between them. The CDR3 length is 15 residues. CDR3 sequence: CASSLVPGDNSPLHF. CDR3 DNA: TGCGCCAGCAGCTTGGTCCCCGGGGATAATTCACCCCTCCACTTT.

This clonotype was detected many times. V gene TRBV12-3 or TRBV12-4 combines with J gene TRBJ2-1, with a weak D call TRBD2 (6 bases). Trimming took off 6 bases at V and 1 base at J, with 16 bases between the two ends. This CDR3 comprises 16 residues. In nucleotides, the CDR3 is TGTGCCAGCAGCCCTTGGCGGGGTTGGTCCTACAATGAGCAGTTCTTC. This translates into CASSPWRGWSYNEQFF.

Many counts were recorded for this clonotype. The V gene is TRBV12-3 or TRBV12-4, the J gene TRBJ1-6; tentatively, D is TRBD1 (5 bases). The CDR3 extends over 13 amino acids. The V gene lost 8 bases and the J gene lost 9 bases, with 14 bases spanning the gap. The CDR3 spells CASRYRGGSPLHF. CDR3 in DNA: TGTGCCAGCCGGTACCGCGGGGGTTCACCCCTCCACTTT.

The chain has TRBV5-1 and TRBJ2-2; no clear D. V shed 5 bases and J shed 2 bases, with 7 bases lying between them. This CDR3 spans 13 amino acids. In germline, CDR1 is SGHRS, CDR2 YFSETQ. This chain's CDR3 is CASRGDNTGELFF. For the CDR3, the DNA is TGCGCCAGCAGGGGTGATAACACCGGGGAGCTGTTTTTT.

This clonotype was recorded many times. The V call is TRBV5-1, the J call TRBJ2-1; TRBD2 might be the D (5 bases). CDR1 is SGHRS, CDR2 YFSETQ, per germline. V was pared by 0 bases and J by 9 bases, with 19 bases between. This CDR3 is built from 16 residues. CDR3 nucleotide sequence: TGCGCCAGCAGCTTGGCGTGGAGTGGACTCCGCGGTGAGCAGTTCTTC. It translates to CASSLAWSGLRGEQFF. The complete variable domain, with remaining parts taken from reference TRBV5-1 and TRBJ2-1, reads KAGVTQTPRYLIKTRGQQVTLSCSPISGHRSVSWYQQTPGQGLQFLFEYFSETQRNKGNFPGRFSGRQFSNSRSEMNVSTLELGDSALYLCASSLAWSGLRGEQFFGPGTRLTVL.

This clonotype was observed at least ten times. The chain links TRBV7-6 to TRBJ2-7, with TRBD2 matching over 13 bases. Trimming took 5 bases from V and 0 from J; bases not matched to a gene: 7. The CDR3 is made up of 17 amino acids. The V gene's germline CDR1 is SGHVS and CDR2 FNYEAQ. As DNA, the CDR3 is TGTGCCAGCAGCCTTGGGACTAGCGGGATCGTCTCCTACGAGCAGTACTTC. This translates into CASSLGTSGIVSYEQYF.

The V call is TRBV2, the J call TRBJ2-1; no definite D call. CDR1 SNHLY and CDR2 FYNNEI come from the germline V gene. V lost 3 bases and J lost 7, with 13 bases in between. The CDR3 loop spans 14 amino acids. CDR3 in DNA: TGTGCCAGCAGTGACCGGACCCGTGGGAATGAGCAGTTCTTC. Translated: CASSDRTRGNEQFF.

The sample holds a few counts of this clonotype. V usage is TRBV12-2 and J usage is TRBJ2-3; TRBD2 is the table's D call and was not checked against the DNA. TRBV12-2 is an annotated pseudogene. The length of the CDR3 is 16 residues. CDR3 nucleotides: TGTGCAAGTCGCCGTGCTGGCGGGAGGGCCGCAGATACGCAGTATTTT. It encodes CASRRAGGRAADTQYF.

This clonotype was observed a handful of times. The chain employs TRBV12-3 or TRBV12-4 and TRBJ1-3, with TRBD1 identical over 7 bases. This CDR3 spans 16 amino acids. V was pared by 2 bases and J by 3 bases, with 7 bases of the junction left unmatched. CDR3 sequence: CASSLLEGALGNTIYF. In DNA form, the CDR3 reads TGTGCCAGCAGTTTACTTGAGGGGGCGCTTGGAAACACCATATATTTT.